The rows below give T cell receptor beta chains drawn from one sample of a study of tumor-infiltrating lymphocytes in primary liver carcinoma. TCRdb itself ran the multiplex PCR reads through MiXCR, one entry per CDR3 protein. Of some 320,000 distinct CDR3 sequences in the sample, 65% are singletons; the top ten hold roughly 9%. The sequenced material came from peripheral blood. These receptors all stem from a man aged 40-49 years with primary liver carcinoma and hepatitis B virus infection. Each CDR3 is given with its conserved first and last residue. Fields, in order: clone size, D gene, CDR3 length, J gene, V gene, CDR3 DNA, CDR3 protein. D genes are given only for firm matches. Part of the rows lack a size; the others show once, few, many or a class for expanded clones.

clone size: NA
D gene: NA
CDR3 length: 13
J gene: TRBJ1-1
V gene: TRBV2
CDR3 DNA: TGTGCCAGCACCGAAAGTGGTGCCACTGAAGCTTTCTTT
CDR3 protein: CASTESGATEAFF

clone size: NA
D gene: TRBD2
CDR3 length: 14
J gene: TRBJ2-1
V gene: TRBV7-8
CDR3 DNA: TGTGCCAGCAGCTTCGGGGGGACTAACAATGAGCAGTCCTTC
CDR3 protein: CASSFGGTNNEQSF

clone size: NA
D gene: NA
CDR3 length: 15
J gene: TRBJ2-3
V gene: TRBV28
CDR3 DNA: TGTACCAGCAGTTTTTTAGTATCGACTGGGATAACGCAGTATTTT
CDR3 protein: CTSSFLVSTGITQYF

clone size: many
D gene: TRBD2
CDR3 length: 15
J gene: TRBJ2-1
V gene: TRBV6-1
CDR3 DNA: TGTGCCAGCAGTGCCAGGACTAGCTTCGTAGCTAGGCAGTTCTTC
CDR3 protein: CASSARTSFVARQFF

clone size: few
D gene: TRBD2
CDR3 length: 14
J gene: TRBJ2-7
V gene: TRBV7-9
CDR3 DNA: TGTGCCAGCAGCCAAGGGACTAATACCAACGAGCAGTACTTC
CDR3 protein: CASSQGTNTNEQYF

clone size: NA
D gene: TRBD2
CDR3 length: 16
J gene: TRBJ2-7
V gene: TRBV5-1
CDR3 DNA: TGCGCCAGCAGCGGATCACTAGCGGGGAGAACCTACGAGCAGTACTTC
CDR3 protein: CASSGSLAGRTYEQYF

clone size: NA
D gene: NA
CDR3 length: 17
J gene: TRBJ1-3
V gene: TRBV7-8
CDR3 DNA: TGTGCAAGCGGCTTAGATCATTGGGGCGCGCTCGGAAACACCATATATTTT
CDR3 protein: CASGLDHWGALGNTIYF

clone size: few
D gene: NA
CDR3 length: 17
J gene: TRBJ2-5
V gene: TRBV24-1
CDR3 DNA: TGTGCCACCAGTGGTTTCCTGACGGGAAGCCTCCAAGAGACCCAGTACTTC
CDR3 protein: CATSGFLTGSLQETQYF

clone size: many
D gene: TRBD1
CDR3 length: 17
J gene: TRBJ1-2
V gene: TRBV6-5
CDR3 DNA: TGTGCCAGCAGTCCCTCGGGACAGGTCCTCGCTCGTGATGGCTACACCTTC
CDR3 protein: CASSPSGQVLARDGYTF

clone size: few
D gene: TRBD2
CDR3 length: 16
J gene: TRBJ2-1
V gene: TRBV6-2/TRBV6-3
CDR3 DNA: TGTGCCAGCAGTTCCTTTCTGGGGGGGGGGTACAATGAGCAGTTCTTC
CDR3 protein: CASSSFLGGGYNEQFF

clone size: NA
D gene: TRBD2
CDR3 length: 15
J gene: TRBJ2-7
V gene: TRBV28
CDR3 DNA: TGTGCCAACAGACCCCCGCTAGCGGGAGTTTCCGAGCAGTACTTC
CDR3 protein: CANRPPLAGVSEQYF

clone size: once
D gene: TRBD1
CDR3 length: 17
J gene: TRBJ2-3
V gene: TRBV5-5
CDR3 DNA: TGCGCCAGCAGCCGGGGAGCCGGGACAGGGGGCACAGATACGCGGTATTTT
CDR3 protein: CASSRGAGTGGTDTRYF

clone size: NA
D gene: NA
CDR3 length: 13
J gene: TRBJ2-7
V gene: TRBV30
CDR3 DNA: TGTGTCTGGAGTATTAGCGGAGTGAACGAGCAGTACTTC
CDR3 protein: CVWSISGVNEQYF

clone size: NA
D gene: TRBD2
CDR3 length: 16
J gene: TRBJ2-1
V gene: TRBV4-1
CDR3 DNA: TGCGTCAGCAGCCAAGGCGACCGAGCGGGAGGGCGCGAGCAGTTCTTC
CDR3 protein: CVSSQGDRAGGREQFF

clone size: NA
D gene: NA
CDR3 length: 15
J gene: TRBJ1-3
V gene: TRBV4-1
CDR3 DNA: TGCGCCAGCAGCCAAGAACCGGACTCAGTTCGGCACATATATTTT
CDR3 protein: CASSQEPDSVRHIYF

clone size: NA
D gene: TRBD1
CDR3 length: 13
J gene: TRBJ2-7
V gene: TRBV5-4
CDR3 DNA: TGTGCCAGCAGCTCCAATACAGGGGGCGAACCGTACTTC
CDR3 protein: CASSSNTGGEPYF

clone size: many
D gene: NA
CDR3 length: 14
J gene: TRBJ2-7
V gene: TRBV11-2
CDR3 DNA: TGTGCCAGCTCCCTGGGTGCGGAACGCCTCGAGCAGTACTTC
CDR3 protein: CASSLGAERLEQYF